The sequence of this TCR beta chain was determined in a study of T cell responses to AZD1222 COVID-19 vaccine. There are 13 residues in the CDR3. Germline CDR1 MDHEN, CDR2 SYDVKM. V lost 6 bases to trimming and J lost 5 bases; unmatched junction nucleotides: 6. The data were produced by immunoSEQ multiplex PCR, yet TCRdb's version contains in-frame clones alone and is incomplete. This table holds 100,000 to 110,000 clones, about 85% found once. The source was peripheral blood, collected on day 0 of AZD1222 vaccination. The TCR sequence derives from an adult in good health. The V call is TRBV28, the J call TRBJ2-7; 8 nucleotides agree with TRBD1. The CDR3 here is CASRRTGSNEQYF. For the CDR3, the DNA is TGTGCCAGCAGACGGACAGGGAGCAACGAGCAGTACTTC.